The clone carrying this T cell receptor beta chain was recorded only once. This specimen comes from a study of T cells in Graves' hyperthyroidism and ophthalmopathy. Across the whole study: Pretreatment peripheral blood was obtained at initial diagnosis.

Losses at the gene ends were 5 bases for V and 0 bases for J; bases not matched to a gene: 7. This CDR3 comprises 16 residues. Germline assignment: CDR1 SGHTA and CDR2 FQGTGA. RNA transcripts provided the source from which TCR beta CDR3 regions were amplified. First-round RT-PCR with HTBI primers amplified the TCR CDR3 region. One entry per CDR3 protein results from TCRdb running MiXCR on the multiplex PCR reads. The profile shows about 500,000 distinct CDR3 sequences, 15% to 20% of them singletons. The sequence was obtained from a woman between 18 and 30 years old with Graves' ophthalmopathy. This chain links TRBV7-3 with TRBJ2-1, with 7 bases fitting TRBD2. Sequencing was performed on blood. CDR3 DNA: TGTGCCAGCAGCCCCCAGTGGGGGGGCTCCTACAATGAGCAGTTCTTC. Residues: CASSPQWGGSYNEQFF.